The 25 T cell receptor beta chains presented below share a single source sample, sequenced in a study of T cell responses to AZD1222 COVID-19 vaccine. Clones were read by immunoSEQ multiplex PCR, and TCRdb kept only the in-frame ones, dropping some. The repertoire holds 93,000 or so clones, with roughly 91% as singletons. Sequenced material: peripheral blood, taken on day 0 of AZD1222 vaccination. Every receptor here comes from an adult in good health.

The chain uses TRBV2 and TRBJ2-7; D is undetermined. The CDR3 has 11 amino acids. With 0 bases removed from V and 7 bases from J, the gap between germline ends came to 4 bases. Germline values: CDR1 SNHLY, CDR2 FYNNEI. The CDR3 nucleotides read TGTGCCAGCAGTGAAGCACGGGAGCAGTACTTC. Translated: CASSEAREQYF.

The rearrangement joins TRBV19 to TRBJ2-1, with 7 bases identical to TRBD2. Trimming at V came to 10 bases and at J to 2 bases, leaving 2 bases not matched to a gene. The germline V gene has CDR1 LNHDA and CDR2 SQIVND (reference sequence). The CDR3 is 12 amino acids. The CDR3, as DNA: TGTGCCACGGGGAGGGCCTACAATGAGCAGTTCTTC. It is translated as CATGRAYNEQFF. Drawing the rest from reference TRBV19 and TRBJ2-1, the complete variable domain is DGGITQSPKYLFRKEGQNVTLSCEQNLNHDAMYWYRQDPGQGLRLIYYSQIVNDFQKGDIAEGYSVSREKKESFPLTVTSAQKNPTAFYLCATGRAYNEQFFGPGTRLTVL.

The rearrangement links TRBV5-4 to TRBJ2-1; D is unresolved. This CDR3 is 13 amino acids long. V lost 0 bases and J lost 3, with 4 bases in between. Germline-derived CDR1 and CDR2 are SGHNT and YYREEE (reference sequence). This CDR3 is CASSLGFYNEQFF. CDR3 sequence (DNA): TGTGCCAGCAGCTTGGGATTCTACAATGAGCAGTTCTTC.

The rearrangement uses TRBV2 and TRBJ1-1; TRBD1 matches 9 bases. Germline assignment: CDR1 SNHLY and CDR2 FYNNEI. The V segment lost 7 bases and the J segment 1 base; nucleotides outside the gene matches: 7. The CDR3 consists of 15 residues. The CDR3 spells CASNGQGLWNTEAFF. The CDR3 bases are TGTGCCAGCAATGGACAGGGGCTGTGGAACACTGAAGCTTTCTTT.

The V and J genes are TRBV18 and TRBJ1-2, with TRBD1 as a possible D gene (5 bases). V was trimmed by 3 bases and J by 5 bases, leaving 10 bases between them. CDR1 KGHSH and CDR2 LQKENI come from the germline V gene. This CDR3 has 13 amino acids. As DNA, the CDR3 is TGTGCCAGCTCACCCTCTGGGGGTTATGGCTACACCTTC. Protein sequence: CASSPSGGYGYTF.

The chain employs TRBV7-2 and TRBJ2-1; TRBD2 matches 14 bases. The germline CDR1 and CDR2 sequences are SGHTA and FQGNSA. The V segment lost 5 bases and the J segment 15 bases; nucleotides outside the gene matches: 12. The CDR3 has 15 residues. The CDR3 bases are TGTGCCAGCAGCCCCAGACTAGCGGGAGGGGGGTCTTTGTTCTTC. It encodes CASSPRLAGGGSLFF.

The chain carries TRBV18 and TRBJ1-2; D ambiguous. The V gene's germline CDR1 is KGHSH and CDR2 LQKENI. The CDR3 runs to 14 residues. The V end lost 5 bases, the J end lost 2 bases, and 12 bases lay between the germline ends. The CDR3 here is CASSFEGANYGYTF. CDR3 nucleotides: TGTGCCAGCTCATTCGAGGGAGCAAACTATGGCTACACCTTC.

V is TRBV5-8 and J is TRBJ1-4; perhaps TRBD1 as D (5 bases). The CDR3 has 15 amino acids. Germline CDR1 reads SGHTS; CDR2 reads YDEGEE. Trimming cost V 4 bases and J 3 bases, with 13 bases left between them. This CDR3 reads CASSVSGASNEKLFF. CDR3 DNA sequence: TGTGCCAGCAGCGTCTCCGGGGCCTCTAATGAAAAACTGTTTTTT.

The chain recombines TRBV2 with TRBJ2-7, with 9 positions matching TRBD2. Trimming removed 2 bases from V and 0 bases from J; junction bases left unmatched: 5. Germline CDR1 is SNHLY and CDR2 is FYNNEI. This CDR3 has 16 residues. CDR3 DNA sequence: TGTGCCAGCAGTGAAACTAGCGGGCTGAGCTCCTACGAGCAGTACTTC. Translated, it gives CASSETSGLSSYEQYF.

The V and J genes are TRBV6-5 and TRBJ1-3, with D unresolved. The CDR3 runs to 12 residues. Germline V gene lookup returns CDR1 MNHEY and CDR2 SVGAGI. V was clipped by 7 bases and J by 3 bases, with 7 bases between them. DNA for the CDR3: TGTGCCAGCACTTCGAGTGGAAACACCATATATTTT. Protein sequence: CASTSSGNTIYF.

J is TRBJ1-4 and V is TRBV30; TRBD1 aligns across 8 bases. This CDR3 is 14 amino acids long. Germline V gives CDR1 GTSNPN, CDR2 SVGIG (reference sequence). With 0 bases clipped from V and 7 bases from J, the junction kept 4 bases outside the gene matches. CDR3 region: CAWSVGQVGEKLFF. DNA of the CDR3: TGTGCCTGGAGTGTGGGACAGGTTGGTGAAAAACTGTTTTTT.

V and J are TRBV7-3 and TRBJ2-3, with 8 bases that match TRBD2. CDR3 length: 13 residues. The V segment lost 7 bases and the J segment 8 bases; nucleotides outside the gene matches: 8. The germline V gene has CDR1 SGHTA and CDR2 FQGTGA. CDR3 amino acids: CASTSGAGGTQYF. The DNA for the CDR3 is TGTGCCAGCACCTCAGGGGCGGGAGGTACGCAGTATTTT.

V gene TRBV18 combines with J gene TRBJ1-4; 7 bases line up with TRBD1. The V segment lost 4 bases and the J segment 7 bases; nucleotides outside the gene matches: 18. The CDR3 is 18 residues long. CDR1 and CDR2 (germline): KGHSH, LQKENI. CDR3 in amino acids: CASSRLKTPTGSAEKLFF. The DNA for the CDR3 is TGTGCCAGCTCACGACTAAAAACCCCGACAGGGTCGGCTGAAAAACTGTTTTTT. The full variable domain, in which reference TRBV18 and TRBJ1-4 provide the parts outside the CDR3, is NAGVMQNPRHLVRRRGQEARLRCSPMKGHSHVYWYRQLPEEGLKFMVYLQKENIIDESGMPKERFSAEFPKEGPSILRIQQVVRGDSAAYFCASSRLKTPTGSAEKLFFGSGTQLSVL.

J is TRBJ1-1 and V is TRBV6-2 or TRBV6-3, with D possibly being TRBD1 (5 bases). The V and J ends lost 3 bases and 6 bases respectively, with 11 bases between them. The CDR3 spans 13 residues. Germline V CDR1 and CDR2: MNHEY, SVGEGT. The CDR3 loop reads CASSYGASAEAFF. CDR3 coding DNA: TGTGCCAGCAGTTATGGGGCGAGCGCTGAAGCTTTCTTT.

The rearrangement uses TRBV27 and TRBJ1-6; D not certain. This CDR3 spans 16 amino acids. Per the germline V gene, CDR1 is MNHEY and CDR2 is SMNVEV (reference sequence). The V gene lost 2 bases and the J gene lost 6 bases, with 14 bases spanning the gap. In DNA, the CDR3 is TGTGCCAGCAGTTTACGCGGGAATCTGTCTAATTCACCCCTCCACTTT. Residues: CASSLRGNLSNSPLHF.

This clone has only a few counts. The chain has TRBV3-1 (or the pseudogene TRBV3-2) and TRBJ2-1; no reliable D call. The CDR3 sequence is 18 residues long. V lost 2 bases, J lost 0 bases, and 17 bases lay in between. Germline V gene sequence: CDR1 LGHDT, CDR2 YNNKEL (reference sequence). The CDR3 here is CASSQKRSGGTSYNEQFF. The CDR3 DNA follows: TGTGCCAGCAGCCAAAAAAGGAGTGGTGGAACCTCCTACAATGAGCAGTTCTTC.

V gene TRBV18 combines with J gene TRBJ2-2, with D uncertain. The V and J ends lost 0 bases and 7 bases respectively, with 12 bases between them. Germline lookup yields CDR1 KGHSH and CDR2 LQKENI. The CDR3 has 15 residues. The CDR3 region is CASSPPTRWDGELFF. CDR3 DNA: TGTGCCAGCTCACCACCGACCAGGTGGGACGGGGAGCTGTTTTTT.

V and J are TRBV4-3 and TRBJ2-7; D might be TRBD1 or TRBD2, each matching 5 bases. CDR1 LGHNA and CDR2 YSLEER come from the germline V gene. V lost 0 bases and J 1 base, leaving 13 bases between the germline ends. The CDR3 length is 16 residues. As DNA, the CDR3 is TGCGCCAGCAGCCAAGACAGGGCTGGAGGATCCTACGAGCAGTACTTC. Protein: CASSQDRAGGSYEQYF.

The J gene is TRBJ2-7, the V gene TRBV19, with D possibly being TRBD1 (6 bases). Between the trimmed V and J ends, which lost 6 bases and 7 bases, there was a span of 22 bases. Germline CDR1 reads LNHDA; CDR2 reads SQIVND (reference sequence). This CDR3 spans 15 amino acids. The CDR3 DNA follows: TGTGCCAGTAGCCGACAGGCCCAAGGCTCCGGGGAGCAGTACTTC. This sequence encodes CASSRQAQGSGEQYF.

This clone was observed once. The chain uses TRBV15 and TRBJ1-5; no definite D call. The CDR3 is 14 residues long. V lost 3 bases and J 11 bases, leaving 17 bases between the germline ends. CDR1 and CDR2 from the germline V gene are LNHNV and YYDKDF (reference sequence). Here the CDR3 DNA reads TGTGCCACCAGCAGCGTAGGACCAAATAAGGCCCAGCATTTT. This translates into CATSSVGPNKAQHF.

CDR3 coding DNA: TGTGCCAGCAGCCGTCACAGGGGACCCTACGAGCAGTACTTC. It specifies CASSRHRGPYEQYF. The chain employs TRBV14 and TRBJ2-7; 7 bases match TRBD1. Trimming removed 4 bases from V and 2 bases from J; junction bases left unmatched: 5. CDR3 size: 14 residues. Germline loops: CDR1 SGHDN, CDR2 FVKESK.

J is TRBJ2-1 and V is TRBV27; the match to TRBD2 covers 11 bases. The CDR3 spans 17 residues. V lost 4 bases and J lost 5; bases outside the gene matches: 10. From germline, CDR1 is MNHEY and CDR2 SMNVEV (reference sequence). CDR3 DNA sequence: TGTGCCAGCAGTTCCCTTTATAGCGGGAGGGCCGACAATGAGCAGTTCTTC. It codes for CASSSLYSGRADNEQFF.

The chain links TRBV7-2 to TRBJ1-1; D ambiguous. Germline V gene sequence: CDR1 SGHTA, CDR2 FQGNSA. The CDR3 length is 13 residues. Trimming removed 2 bases from V and 3 bases from J, with 7 bases in between. The CDR3 DNA reads TGTGCCAGCAGCTTACAGAAGGACACTGAAGCTTTCTTT. This codes for CASSLQKDTEAFF. Full variable domain (missing parts from reference TRBV7-2 and TRBJ1-1): GAGVSQSPSNKVTEKGKDVELRCDPISGHTALYWYRQSLGQGLEFLIYFQGNSAPDKSGLPSDRFSAERTGGSVSTLTIQRTQQEDSAVYLCASSLQKDTEAFFGQGTRLTVV.

The rearrangement uses TRBV9 and TRBJ2-7; D ambiguous. CDR1 SGDLS and CDR2 YYNGEE come from the germline V gene. CDR3 length: 13 residues. Between the trimmed V and J ends, which lost 0 bases and 4 bases, there was a span of 8 bases. The CDR3 region is CASSVAQDYEQYF. The DNA of the CDR3 is TGTGCCAGCAGCGTAGCGCAGGATTACGAGCAGTACTTC.

The CDR3 sequence: CASSSRGQGYGYTF. In nucleotides, the CDR3 is TGTGCCAGCAGCTCCAGGGGACAGGGGTATGGCTACACCTTC. The chain links TRBV5-4 to TRBJ1-2; 10 bases match TRBD1. This CDR3 spans 14 amino acids. Germline CDR1 is SGHNT and CDR2 is YYREEE (reference sequence). V gave up 3 bases and J gave up 5 bases; unmatched junction bases: 4.